The 21 T cell receptor beta chains in this list originate from one sample, sequenced in a study of shared clonotypes between healthy human individuals. The repertoire was sequenced with immunoSEQ multiplex PCR; TCRdb's copy has only in-frame clones and lacks some. The sample includes around 2.1 million clones, approximately 96% of them seen just once. The specimen sequenced was naive CD4+ T cells sorted from blood. As for subset: CD45RA+ positively selected. The receptors here all came from a man aged 18 to 29 in good health.

The V and J genes are TRBV5-4 and TRBJ2-3; D possibly matches TRBD1 or TRBD2 (5 bases each). Germline-derived CDR1 and CDR2 are SGHNT and YYREEE (reference sequence). V was clipped by 0 bases and J by 3 bases, with 11 bases between them. The CDR3 loop spans 15 amino acids. CDR3 sequence reads: CASSLVGRETDTQYF. CDR3 sequence (DNA): TGTGCCAGCAGCTTGGTGGGCAGGGAGACAGATACGCAGTATTTT.

The chain uses TRBV11-3 and TRBJ1-1, with D unresolved. Per germline, CDR1 SGHNT and CDR2 YENEEA. The CDR3 extends over 12 amino acids. Trimming took off 2 bases at V and 7 bases at J, with 8 bases between the two ends. The CDR3 sequence is CASSLSISEAFF. The CDR3 DNA reads TGTGCCAGCAGCTTAAGTATAAGTGAAGCTTTCTTT.

This clone was seen only once. The chain employs TRBV7-9 and TRBJ2-1, with 7 nucleotides matching TRBD1. Germline V CDR1 and CDR2: SEHNR, FQNEAQ (reference sequence). The CDR3 totals 12 residues. The V segment lost 5 bases and the J segment 10 bases; nucleotides outside the gene matches: 5. DNA of the CDR3: TGTGCCAGCAGCCCGACAGGGCCCGAGCAGTTCTTC. Its translation is CASSPTGPEQFF.

The sample holds a few counts of this clone. The V call is TRBV19, the J call TRBJ1-6, with TRBD1 matching 9 bases. There are 14 residues in the CDR3. J gave up 7 bases and V 5 bases, and 3 bases lay outside the gene matches. The germline V gene has CDR1 LNHDA and CDR2 SQIVND (reference sequence). The CDR3 DNA sequence: TGTGCCAGTAGTGCCGGGACAGGGAATTCACCCCTCCACTTT. It is translated as CASSAGTGNSPLHF.

This clone occurred once. The gene calls are TRBV25-1 and TRBJ2-2, with D maybe TRBD1 (5 bases). V lost 3 bases, J lost 2 bases, and 13 bases lay in between. The CDR3 spans 16 residues. In germline, CDR1 is MGHDK, CDR2 SYGVNS. The CDR3: CASSDGHGVNTGELFF. The CDR3, as DNA: TGTGCCAGCAGTGATGGACATGGGGTCAACACCGGGGAGCTGTTTTTT. Full variable domain (remainder filled in from reference TRBV25-1 and TRBJ2-2): EADIYQTPRYLVIGTGKKITLECSQTMGHDKMYWYQQDPGMELHLIHYSYGVNSTEKGDLSSESTVSRIRTEHFPLTLESARPSHTSQYLCASSDGHGVNTGELFFGEGSRLTVL.

This chain uses TRBV2 with TRBJ2-3, with 13 bases lining up with TRBD2. V lost 4 bases and J lost 6; bases outside the gene matches: 4. CDR3 size: 15 residues. CDR1 is SNHLY and CDR2 is FYNNEI in the germline V gene. The CDR3 nucleotides read TGTGCCAGCAGTGGAGGACTAGCGGGAGTGGATACGCAGTATTTT. Its translation is CASSGGLAGVDTQYF.

The chain recombines TRBV28 with TRBJ1-1, with D uncertain. V was shortened by 1 base and J by 1 base, with 10 bases between the two germline ends. Germline V lookup: CDR1 MDHEN, CDR2 SYDVKM. The CDR3 has 15 residues. The CDR3 reads CASSLYTPRNTEAFF. Written as DNA, the CDR3 is TGTGCCAGCAGTTTATATACACCCAGGAACACTGAAGCTTTCTTT.

This sequence joins TRBV7-2 and TRBJ2-3; D is possibly TRBD2 (6 bases). V was shortened by 5 bases and J by 3 bases, with 15 bases between the two germline ends. Germline V gene sequence: CDR1 SGHTA, CDR2 FQGNSA. The CDR3 has 15 residues. The CDR3 protein is CASSPRDFYTDTQYF. The DNA of the CDR3 is TGTGCCAGCAGCCCCCGGGACTTCTATACAGATACGCAGTATTTT.

The chain employs TRBV7-2 and TRBJ2-1; 10 bases fit TRBD2. There are 16 residues in the CDR3. Trimming took 1 base from V and 4 from J; bases not matched to a gene: 4. Germline loops: CDR1 SGHTA, CDR2 FQGNSA. In nucleotides, the CDR3 is TGTGCCAGCAGCTTAGGGACTAGCGGTGGTTACAATGAGCAGTTCTTC. Translating it yields CASSLGTSGGYNEQFF.

The chain couples TRBV10-1 to TRBJ2-3; D is undetermined. V was trimmed by 3 bases and J by 2 bases, leaving 6 bases between them. Germline V gene data show CDR1 as WNHNN and CDR2 as SYGVQD (reference sequence). The CDR3 totals 13 residues. CDR3 sequence reads: CASSDATTDTQYF. CDR3 nucleotide sequence: TGCGCCAGCAGTGACGCCACCACAGATACGCAGTATTTT.

The V call is TRBV7-8, the J call TRBJ1-4; TRBD1 agrees at 7 bases. After removal of 5 bases from V and 7 bases from J, the junction contained 7 bases not matched to a gene. This CDR3 contains 14 residues. The germline V gene encodes CDR1 SGHVS and CDR2 FQNEAQ. Here the CDR3 reads CASSTGQPSEKLFF. For the CDR3, the DNA is TGTGCCAGCAGCACGGGACAGCCCAGTGAAAAACTGTTTTTT.

J is TRBJ1-1 and V is TRBV7-2; D not certain. The germline V gene encodes CDR1 SGHTA and CDR2 FQGNSA. With 5 bases removed from V and 2 bases from J, the gap between germline ends came to 12 bases. The CDR3 totals 14 residues. The CDR3 DNA reads as TGTGCCAGCAGCAGAAGCCGGGTCAACACTGAAGCTTTCTTT. It codes for CASSRSRVNTEAFF.

This clone was seen just once. The chain links TRBV27 to TRBJ2-7; D is undetermined. V gave up 3 bases and J gave up 7 bases, with 10 bases separating them. This CDR3 has 12 residues. The germline CDR1 and CDR2 sequences are MNHEY and SMNVEV (reference sequence). DNA of the CDR3: TGTGCCAGCAGTTTTTACGGTGGGGAGCAGTACTTC. Amino acids: CASSFYGGEQYF.

Comments on this clone: The same CDR3 arises from other DNA sequences in this sample as well. J is TRBJ1-1 and V is TRBV20-1, with D maybe TRBD1 (5 bases). The length of the CDR3 is 11 residues. From germline, CDR1 is DFQATT and CDR2 SNEGSKA (reference sequence). The V end was cut by 6 bases, the J end by 4 bases, with 9 bases between. This CDR3 is CSAGRGTEAFF. DNA for the CDR3: TGCAGTGCGGGGCGGGGCACTGAAGCTTTCTTT.

The rearrangement joins TRBV11-1 to TRBJ1-1; TRBD1 matches 11 bases. The CDR3 has 16 amino acids. Germline CDR1 and CDR2: SGHAT and FQDESV (reference sequence). Losses at the gene ends were 6 bases for V and 5 bases for J; bases not matched to a gene: 11. For the CDR3, the DNA is TGTGCCAGCAGGGCGAGGGACAGGGGGGGTTGGACTGAAGCTTTCTTT. This translates into CASRARDRGGWTEAFF.

V and J are TRBV10-1 and TRBJ2-5; either TRBD1 or TRBD2 may fit D (5 bases each). Germline V gene lookup returns CDR1 WNHNN and CDR2 SYGVQD (reference sequence). The CDR3 length is 14 residues. Trimming removed 3 bases at V and 5 bases at J, with 13 bases between. The CDR3 loop is CASSDHEGRETQYF. DNA for the CDR3: TGCGCCAGCAGTGACCACGAGGGACGGGAGACCCAGTACTTC.

Concerning this clone: Other nucleotide sequences from this sample produce the same CDR3. This chain links TRBV7-2 with TRBJ2-2, with unresolved D. Trimming removed 1 base at V and 4 bases at J, with 7 bases between. Germline-derived CDR1 and CDR2 are SGHTA and FQGNSA. The CDR3 is 14 residues long. The CDR3 loop is CASSLEGGTGELFF. In nucleotides, the CDR3 is TGTGCCAGCAGCTTAGAGGGTGGCACCGGGGAGCTGTTTTTT.

V usage is TRBV9 and J usage is TRBJ2-1; 8 positions agree with TRBD2. The CDR3 contains 15 residues. Germline CDR1 SGDLS, CDR2 YYNGEE. V shed 0 bases, J shed 7 bases, and the junction held 6 bases outside the gene matches. CDR3 loop: CASSVGVAGSNEQFF. The CDR3 nucleotides are TGTGCCAGCAGCGTAGGGGTAGCGGGATCTAATGAGCAGTTCTTC.

This clone was seen only once. The chain recombines TRBV5-1 with TRBJ2-2; possibly TRBD1 for D (6 bases). The CDR3 length is 16 residues. The V gene lost 0 bases and the J gene lost 6 bases, with 15 bases spanning the gap. CDR1 is SGHRS, CDR2 YFSETQ, per germline. For the CDR3, the DNA is TGCGCCAGCAGCTTGGTTACAGGGTTTCGATCCGGGGAGCTGTTTTTT. Its translation: CASSLVTGFRSGELFF.

The chain combines TRBV5-1 with TRBJ2-5; 9 bases line up with TRBD1. Trimming removed 0 bases from V and 4 bases from J; junction bases left unmatched: 4. Germline V lookup: CDR1 SGHRS, CDR2 YFSETQ. This CDR3 has 15 residues. CDR3 residues: CASSLDRGRGETQYF. Here the CDR3 DNA reads TGCGCCAGCAGCTTGGACAGGGGGCGAGGAGAGACCCAGTACTTC.

The chain couples TRBV2 to TRBJ2-7; D remains unclear. Germline loops: CDR1 SNHLY, CDR2 FYNNEI. The CDR3 totals 13 residues. V lost 2 bases, J lost 4 bases, and 9 bases lay in between. The CDR3 sequence is CASSESSGYEQYF. In DNA form, the CDR3 reads TGTGCCAGCAGTGAATCGTCCGGTTACGAGCAGTACTTC.